These 29 T cell receptor beta chains came from one sample sequenced in a study of OX40 agonist ivuxolimab in advanced cancers. Generated by immunoSEQ multiplex PCR, the TCRdb table keeps only in-frame clones and is missing some. Here the sample spans about 30,000 clones, almost 85% being singletons. Sequenced material: CD4+ or CD8+ T cells sorted from blood, taken in a trial of the OX40 agonist ivuxolimab. Receptors were obtained from an adult with an advanced solid tumor such as melanoma, head and neck, liver or kidney cancer.

The V gene is TRBV5-6, the J gene TRBJ2-7; TRBD1 aligns across 9 bases. V lost 4 bases and J lost 3; bases outside the gene matches: 5. The germline CDR1 and CDR2 sequences are SGHDT and YYEEEE. CDR3 length: 14 amino acids. The CDR3 DNA reads as TGTGCCAGCAGCCCTACAGGGGGCCACTACGAGCAGTACTTC. The encoded protein is CASSPTGGHYEQYF.

The rearrangement joins TRBV5-4 to TRBJ1-1; the D is unclear. V was pared by 4 bases and J by 0 bases, with 10 bases between. Germline values: CDR1 SGHNT, CDR2 YYREEE (reference sequence). The CDR3 extends over 14 amino acids. CDR3 in DNA: TGTGCCAGCAGCCCGTCAGTAGTGAACACTGAAGCTTTCTTT. Translation: CASSPSVVNTEAFF.

The chain joins TRBV10-3 to TRBJ2-2; TRBD2 agrees at 12 bases. Germline V lookup: CDR1 ENHRY, CDR2 SYGVKD. The CDR3 covers 15 residues. Trimming took 7 bases from V and 5 from J; bases not matched to a gene: 5. CDR3 nucleotides: TGTGCCATCAATCCGACTAGCGGGAGTACCGGGGAGCTGTTTTTT. Translated: CAINPTSGSTGELFF.

Within the sample, this clone is medium-sized. This chain joins TRBV28 and TRBJ1-6, with TRBD1 matching over 8 bases. With V trimmed by 2 bases and J by 13 bases, 10 bases remained unmatched. From germline, CDR1 is MDHEN and CDR2 SYDVKM. The CDR3 extends over 15 amino acids. DNA for the CDR3: TGTGCCAGCAGTTTAACTCGGGACAGGAGAGCGCCCCTCCACTTT. It encodes CASSLTRDRRAPLHF.

There are a few counts of this clone. The chain couples TRBV5-1 to TRBJ2-7, with 10 bases matching TRBD2. Germline assignment: CDR1 SGHRS and CDR2 YFSETQ. With V trimmed by 2 bases and J by 3 bases, 5 bases remained unmatched. The CDR3 runs 15 residues. CDR3 protein: CASSFLSSGSYEQYF. The CDR3 coding sequence is TGCGCCAGCAGCTTCTTATCTAGCGGGAGCTACGAGCAGTACTTC.

CDR3 amino acids: CASSLLAGNEQFF. The CDR3, as DNA: TGTGCCAGTAGTTTACTAGCGGGAAATGAGCAGTTCTTC. The chain joins TRBV19 to TRBJ2-1; 10 bases agree with TRBD2. The junction had 2 bases not matched to a gene; V was cut back by 5 bases and J by 7 bases. The CDR3 totals 13 residues. In germline, CDR1 is LNHDA, CDR2 SQIVND (reference sequence).

CDR3 in amino acids: CASRAGIRDYGYTF. The CDR3 bases are TGCGCCAGCAGAGCAGGAATAAGAGACTATGGCTACACCTTC. This chain links TRBV5-1 with TRBJ1-2, with D unclear. The CDR3 loop spans 14 amino acids. V was clipped by 5 bases and J by 3 bases, with 14 bases between them. Germline V lookup: CDR1 SGHRS, CDR2 YFSETQ.

The chain combines TRBV28 with TRBJ1-2; 8 positions agree with TRBD1. The V and J ends lost 7 bases and 4 bases, in that order; junction bases with no gene match: 8. The CDR3 length is 14 residues. The germline CDR1 and CDR2 sequences are MDHEN and SYDVKM. The DNA of the CDR3 is TGTGCCAGCACCCCCCCAGGGACAGGCTATGGCTACACCTTC. Encoded protein: CASTPPGTGYGYTF.

The chain uses TRBV11-2 and TRBJ1-2; D is uncertain. The V gene's germline CDR1 is SGHAT and CDR2 FQNNGV. The CDR3 covers 15 residues. V was trimmed by 1 base and J by 2 bases, leaving 11 bases between them. In nucleotides, the CDR3 is TGTGCCAGCAGCTTAGCCCTCCGGGAAAACTATGGCTACACCTTC. Its protein product is CASSLALRENYGYTF.

The gene calls are TRBV4-3 and TRBJ2-7; TRBD2 might be the D (6 bases). The CDR3 runs 14 residues. V was shortened by 1 base and J by 5 bases, with 12 bases between the two germline ends. CDR1 is LGHNA, CDR2 YSLEER, per germline. The CDR3 here is CASSQGTGGNEQYF. Here the CDR3 DNA reads TGCGCCAGCAGCCAAGGTACAGGAGGGAACGAGCAGTACTTC.

V usage is TRBV11-2 and J usage is TRBJ2-5; maybe TRBD2 (5 bases). The CDR3 covers 15 residues. Germline V CDR1 and CDR2: SGHAT, FQNNGV. Between the trimmed V and J ends, which lost 4 bases and 0 bases, there was a span of 12 bases. The CDR3 region has the DNA TGTGCCAGCAGCTCTAGCCCGGGGAACCAAGAGACCCAGTACTTC. Protein: CASSSSPGNQETQYF.

This chain links TRBV4-1 with TRBJ1-2, with unresolved D. V lost 0 bases to trimming and J lost 7 bases, with 12 bases between them. CDR3 length: 14 amino acids. Germline CDR1 and CDR2: MGHRA and YSYEKL. CDR3 protein: CASSQDVGEGGYTF. Written as DNA, the CDR3 is TGCGCCAGCAGCCAAGATGTCGGGGAAGGTGGCTACACCTTC.

The CDR3 DNA reads TGTGCCAGCAGCTTAGCTTTTAGGGTCGGTCACTACGAGCAGTACTTC. It translates to CASSLAFRVGHYEQYF. The V gene is TRBV7-2, the J gene TRBJ2-7; D unresolved. CDR1 is SGHTA and CDR2 is FQGNSA in the germline V gene. The V and J ends lost 0 bases and 3 bases respectively, with 15 bases between them. CDR3 length: 16 residues.

The rearrangement joins TRBV4-1 to TRBJ2-6; TRBD2 matches 11 bases. The CDR3 extends over 20 amino acids. Germline values: CDR1 MGHRA, CDR2 YSYEKL. The junction had 8 bases not matched to a gene; V was cut back by 0 bases and J by 1 base. DNA for the CDR3: TGCGCCAGCAGCCAAGATCGACTAGCGGGAACGAGGTCTGGGGCCAACGTCCTGACTTTC. Translation: CASSQDRLAGTRSGANVLTF.

J is TRBJ1-3 and V is TRBV5-8; TRBD1 is a possible D gene (5 bases). Trimming cost V 0 bases and J 0 bases, with 7 bases left between them. Germline V gives CDR1 SGHTS, CDR2 YDEGEE. The CDR3 has 15 amino acids. The CDR3: CASSLGQISGNTIYF. For the CDR3, the DNA is TGTGCCAGCAGCTTGGGACAGATCTCTGGAAACACCATATATTTT. Based on the CDR3 plus reference TRBV5-8 and TRBJ1-3, the full variable domain is EAGVTQSPTHLIKTRGQQATLRCSPISGHTSVYWYQQALGLGLQFLLWYDEGEERNRGNFPPRFSGRQFPNYSSELNVNALELEDSALYLCASSLGQISGNTIYFGEGSWLTVV.

By sample share, this clone is medium-sized. V gene TRBV4-1 combines with J gene TRBJ2-7; 7 bases match TRBD1. V shed 1 base, J shed 0 bases, and the junction held 0 bases outside the gene matches. CDR3 length equals 14 residues. CDR1 is MGHRA and CDR2 is YSYEKL in the germline V gene. The CDR3, as DNA: TGCGCCAGCAGCCAAGGGGACAGCTCCTACGAGCAGTACTTC. This codes for CASSQGDSSYEQYF.

The V call is TRBV11-2, the J call TRBJ1-2, with 8 bases fitting TRBD1. V was pared by 5 bases and J by 3 bases, with 8 bases of the junction left unmatched. The germline V gene encodes CDR1 SGHAT and CDR2 FQNNGV. CDR3 length: 15 amino acids. The CDR3 loop is CASSPTGGPHYGYTF. As DNA, the CDR3 is TGTGCCAGCAGCCCCACAGGGGGTCCTCACTATGGCTACACCTTC.

The chain couples TRBV4-1 to TRBJ2-3; TRBD2 aligns across 12 bases. J lost 10 bases, V lost 3 bases, and 8 bases had no gene match. The CDR3 loop spans 15 amino acids. CDR1 and CDR2 from the germline V gene are MGHRA and YSYEKL. This chain's CDR3 is CASSHPRTSGNSQYF. The CDR3 DNA sequence: TGCGCCAGCAGCCACCCTCGGACTAGCGGGAATTCGCAGTATTTT.

The chain recombines TRBV18 with TRBJ1-1, with a possible D match to TRBD1 (6 bases). V gave up 6 bases and J gave up 4 bases, with 15 bases separating them. The CDR3 length is 14 residues. The germline V gene has CDR1 KGHSH and CDR2 LQKENI. The CDR3 loop is CASSPPGGGTEAFF. In nucleotides, the CDR3 is TGTGCCAGCTCCCCCCCGGGAGGGGGCACTGAAGCTTTCTTT.

This chain connects TRBV30 to TRBJ2-1; TRBD2 agrees at 9 bases. The CDR3 has 14 residues. Germline assignment: CDR1 GTSNPN and CDR2 SVGIG (reference sequence). V trimming: 6 bases; J trimming: 7 bases; junction bases outside the gene matches: 10. The CDR3 reads CACDRAGGLNEQFF. The CDR3 nucleotides are TGTGCCTGCGACCGAGCGGGGGGTTTGAATGAGCAGTTCTTC. Full variable domain (remainder filled in from reference TRBV30 and TRBJ2-1): SQTIHQWPATLVQPVGSPLSLECTVEGTSNPNLYWYRQAAGRGLQLLFYSVGIGQISSEVPQNLSASRPQDRQFILSSKKLLLSDSGFYLCACDRAGGLNEQFFGPGTRLTVL.

This clone is medium-sized in the sample. This chain uses TRBV28 with TRBJ2-7; TRBD2 matches 14 bases. The germline CDR1 and CDR2 sequences are MDHEN and SYDVKM. Unmatched junction bases numbered 3, after V lost 5 bases and J lost 3 bases. This CDR3 region has 15 residues. CDR3 bases: TGTGCCAGCAGTGCCGGGACTAGCGGGGGCTACGAGCAGTACTTC. Translating it yields CASSAGTSGGYEQYF.

Relative to its sample, this clone is medium-sized (0.01 to 0.1%). This rearrangement joins TRBV6-1 to TRBJ2-5; TRBD2 agrees at 8 bases. After removal of 9 bases from V and 4 bases from J, the junction contained 13 bases not matched to a gene. Germline V gives CDR1 MNHNS, CDR2 SASEGT. The CDR3 contains 15 residues. CDR3 in amino acids: CASGEGGGQVETQYF. The CDR3 nucleotides read TGTGCCAGTGGGGAGGGCGGGGGGCAGGTAGAGACCCAGTACTTC.

The CDR3 nucleotides are TGTGCCAGCAGCCCTAACCGAGGCATGGACGGCGAGCAGTACTTC. Protein: CASSPNRGMDGEQYF. The chain recombines TRBV14 with TRBJ2-7; D not resolved. V dropped 4 bases and J dropped 6 bases, with 19 bases sitting between them. Germline-derived CDR1 and CDR2 are SGHDN and FVKESK. There are 15 residues in the CDR3. The whole variable domain, remainder taken from reference TRBV14 and TRBJ2-7, is EAGVTQFPSHSVIEKGQTVTLRCDPISGHDNLYWYRRVMGKEIKFLLHFVKESKQDESGMPNNRFLAERTGGTYSTLKVQPAELEDSGVYFCASSPNRGMDGEQYFGPGTRLTVT.

V is TRBV30 and J is TRBJ1-2; D possibly corresponds to TRBD1 (6 bases). The CDR3 extends over 14 amino acids. Germline V CDR1 and CDR2: GTSNPN, SVGIG (reference sequence). The germline V and J ends were trimmed by 2 bases and 7 bases, with 17 bases remaining between them. The CDR3 DNA is TGTGCCTGGAGTATGGAAGGGGGGTTCTCTGGCTACACCTTC. The encoded protein is CAWSMEGGFSGYTF.

The V and J genes are TRBV27 and TRBJ2-7; no clear D. The CDR3 sequence is 13 residues long. The germline V gene encodes CDR1 MNHEY and CDR2 SMNVEV (reference sequence). V lost 7 bases, J lost 3 bases, and 13 bases lay in between. This CDR3 is CASTPGWGYEQYF. In DNA, the CDR3 is TGTGCCAGCACACCTGGTTGGGGCTACGAGCAGTACTTC.

CDR3 in DNA: TGTGCCAGCAGCGACCATTTAGACTACAATGAGCAGTTCTTC. Its translation: CASSDHLDYNEQFF. The V and J genes are TRBV5-4 and TRBJ2-1; no clear D. Trimming removed 4 bases at V and 3 bases at J, with 11 bases between. This CDR3 region has 14 residues. Germline CDR1 SGHNT, CDR2 YYREEE (reference sequence). Full variable domain (outside the CDR3, taken from reference TRBV5-4 and TRBJ2-1): ETGVTQSPTHLIKTRGQQVTLRCSSQSGHNTVSWYQQALGQGPQFIFQYYREEENGRGNFPPRFSGLQFPNYSSELNVNALELDDSALYLCASSDHLDYNEQFFGPGTRLTVL.

The V call is TRBV13, the J call TRBJ2-7; TRBD2 matches at 7 bases. Germline V CDR1 and CDR2: PRHDT, FYEKMQ (reference sequence). The length of the CDR3 is 14 residues. V dropped 6 bases and J dropped 0; count of bases not matched to a gene: 5. This chain's CDR3 is CASSIAGASYEQYF. The CDR3 DNA reads as TGTGCCAGCAGTATAGCGGGTGCCTCCTACGAGCAGTACTTC.

This rearrangement joins TRBV5-6 to TRBJ2-2; D is perhaps TRBD1 or TRBD2 (5 bases each). CDR3 length: 16 residues. Germline lookup yields CDR1 SGHDT and CDR2 YYEEEE. V lost 4 bases to trimming and J lost 2 bases, with 15 bases between them. The CDR3 loop reads CASSPDPGPNTGELFF. CDR3 DNA sequence: TGTGCCAGCAGCCCCGACCCGGGACCCAACACCGGGGAGCTGTTTTTT.

Judged by abundance, this clone is large (0.1 to 1%). This chain joins TRBV7-9 and TRBJ1-2; D unclear. Deletions cut 0 bases from V and 7 bases from J, with 6 bases between. The CDR3 covers 12 residues. The germline V gene encodes CDR1 SEHNR and CDR2 FQNEAQ (reference sequence). The CDR3 DNA is TGTGCCAGCAGCTTAGCGTTGATTGGCTACACCTTC. Its translation: CASSLALIGYTF.